This TCR beta chain is drawn from a study of blood T cell repertoires in COVID-19. This clone was counted a few times. Method: immunoSEQ multiplex PCR; TCRdb's copy keeps in-frame clones and lacks some. This table holds 35,000 to 50,000 clones, 69% found once. The CDR3 loop spans 15 amino acids. Germline CDR1 SGHRS, CDR2 YFSETQ. V was trimmed by 0 bases and J by 1 base, leaving 10 bases between them. The TCR was taken from a man older than 75 with acute or convalescent COVID-19. What was sequenced was peripheral blood. The rearrangement links TRBV5-1 to TRBJ1-1; no reliable D call. CDR3 loop: CASSLAAGANTEAFF. CDR3 nucleotide sequence: TGCGCCAGCAGCTTGGCCGCCGGTGCGAACACTGAAGCTTTCTTT.